These 7 T cell receptor beta chains were sequenced from one sample in a study of blood T cells in healthy people across ages. The second PCR ran roughly 6 to 11 cycles with a sample-barcoded 5' primer and J-beta primers. TCRdb fed the 5' RACE reads into MiXCR, producing one record per CDR3 protein. Here the sample spans 800,000 or so distinct CDR3 sequences, roughly 25% being singletons. These data were also filed under a second study, of T cells of mothers and their children.

The source material was blood. The receptors stem from a boy younger than 18 in good health.

The chain recombines TRBV7-8 with TRBJ1-6, with 8 bases identical to TRBD1. Per the germline V gene, CDR1 is SGHVS and CDR2 is FQNEAQ. V lost 4 bases and J lost 5; bases outside the gene matches: 4. The CDR3 is made up of 15 amino acids. The CDR3 here is CASSSRTGNNSPLHF. The CDR3 nucleotides are TGTGCCAGCAGCTCACGGACAGGGAATAATTCACCCCTCCACTTT.

V usage is TRBV29-1 and J usage is TRBJ2-1, with 15 bases aligning to TRBD2. With V trimmed by 5 bases and J by 1 base, 12 bases remained unmatched. Germline CDR1 reads SQVTM; CDR2 reads ANQGSEA. The length of the CDR3 is 19 residues. The CDR3: CSVPAGTSGRSRSYNEQFF. CDR3 bases: TGCAGCGTTCCTGCCGGGACTAGCGGGAGGTCCCGATCCTACAATGAGCAGTTCTTC.

This rearrangement joins TRBV7-3 to TRBJ2-3; D is tentatively TRBD1 or TRBD2 (6 bases each). Germline CDR1 reads SGHTA; CDR2 reads FQGTGA. The germline V and J ends were trimmed by 4 bases and 0 bases, with 8 bases remaining between them. This CDR3 contains 14 residues. CDR3 amino acids: CASSWGASTDTQYF. The CDR3 DNA follows: TGTGCCAGCAGCTGGGGGGCTAGCACAGATACGCAGTATTTT.

The chain employs TRBV2 and TRBJ2-7; 7 nucleotides match TRBD1. CDR1 is SNHLY, CDR2 FYNNEI, per germline. This CDR3 has 11 amino acids. Germline trimming cut 7 bases from V and 6 bases from J; bases unmatched to any gene: 3. CDR3 loop: CASTTGSEQYF. The CDR3 DNA reads as TGTGCCAGCACGACAGGGAGCGAGCAGTACTTC.

This chain links TRBV28 with TRBJ2-4, with a weak D call TRBD2 (5 bases). The CDR3 extends over 15 amino acids. Germline V gene data show CDR1 as MDHEN and CDR2 as SYDVKM. V was clipped by 6 bases and J by 2 bases, with 14 bases between them. This CDR3 is CASSVPGRTKNIQYF. CDR3 nucleotide sequence: TGTGCCAGCAGCGTTCCGGGAAGGACCAAAAACATTCAGTACTTC.

This clonotype showed up just a few times. The CDR3 sequence: CSARDPEEGLAGVGEQFF. As DNA, the CDR3 is TGCAGTGCTAGAGATCCGGAGGAGGGGTTAGCGGGAGTTGGTGAGCAGTTCTTC. The V call is TRBV20-1, the J call TRBJ2-1; the match to TRBD2 covers 9 bases. Looked up from germline, CDR1 is DFQATT and CDR2 is SNEGSKA (reference sequence). CDR3 length equals 18 residues. V trimming: 0 bases; J trimming: 9 bases; junction bases outside the gene matches: 18.

This clonotype was found a few times. This chain connects TRBV28 to TRBJ2-7; D is unclear. Trimming left V 6 bases short and J 3 bases short, with 9 bases between. From germline, CDR1 is MDHEN and CDR2 SYDVKM. The CDR3 has 12 residues. CDR3 in DNA: TGTGCCAGCAGCTACAGCCACTACGAGCAGTACTTC. Encoded protein: CASSYSHYEQYF.